This T cell receptor beta chain was obtained from a study of T cell changes during pregnancy in multiple sclerosis. Profiling relied on immunoSEQ multiplex PCR, and the TCRdb table lists in-frame clones only, not all of them. The data contain about 61,000 clones, more than 80% of them seen just once; the ten biggest clones take up 0.89%. The CDR3 is 13 residues long. From germline, CDR1 is SGHDN and CDR2 FVKESK. In its sample, this clone was seen once. The junction differs from germline at one of its ends, possibly a read error. This chain uses TRBV14 with TRBJ2-4; 10 bases are a match to TRBD1. Sequenced material: peripheral blood, taken in the first trimester of pregnancy. The sequence came from a female donor in good health, enrolled as a control in a pregnancy study. CDR3 region: CASSQRGQGRFHF. The CDR3 coding sequence is TGTGCCAGCAGCCAGAGGGGACAGGGGAGGTTTCACTTC. Together with reference TRBV14 and TRBJ2-4, the CDR3 gives the full variable domain: EAGVTQFPSHSVIEKGQTVTLRCDPISGHDNLYWYRRVMGKEIKFLLHFVKESKQDESGMPNNRFLAERTGGTYSTLKVQPAELEDSGVYFCASSQRGQGRFHFGAGTRLSVL.